This entry concerns a single T cell receptor (beta chain). A much larger clone lies one base from this, so it may be a read error. This specimen comes from a study of human T cells and chemical hapten exposure. Study-level information: The cohort included alopecia areata under or over 50% scalp, totalis and universalis.

Germline V gene data show CDR1 as DFQATT and CDR2 as SNEGSKA (reference sequence). The CDR3 extends over 17 amino acids. Time point of the sample: patch test 1, 2 weeks after DPC sensitization. Treatment of the sample: therapeutic diphenylcyclopropenone sensitization with weekly scalp DPC. The authors' total RNA extraction used unfractionated whole blood. A single record per CDR3 protein comes from TCRdb applying MiXCR to the RACE reads. In the table there are more than 65,000 distinct CDR3 sequences, 30% to 35% of which are singletons. The receptor was derived from a man in his forties with alopecia areata. Some clones in this sample may be carry-over from other donors' samples. The V call is TRBV20-1, the J call TRBJ1-1; a weak D match, TRBD1 (6 bases). The sample in question was whole blood, obtained in connection with sensitization to the hapten diphenylcyclopropenone (DPC). The CDR3 nucleotides are TGCAGTGCTAGAGGATGGGAACAGGGAGGAGGAAAGACTGAAACTTTCTTT. Encoded protein: CSARGWEQGGGKTETFF.